A selection of T cell receptor beta chains follows, all from one sample in a study of T-cell reconstitution after alpha-beta-depleted transplantation in children. TCRdb used MiXCR to reprocess the PCR reads, holding one entry per CDR3 protein. This table holds about 480,000 distinct CDR3 sequences, 12% found once. Here the sequenced sample was PBMCs from the stem cell graft donor, taken from the stem cell graft. These receptor sequences come from a human donor who donated a stem cell graft to a child with combined immunodeficiency. Each CDR3 is given with its conserved first and last residue. Fields, in order: J gene, D gene, V gene, clone size, CDR3 DNA, CDR3 protein. The D gene is left open where the match is weak. Expanded clones are given a class, and other clones once, few, many or no size at all.

TRBJ1-6	-	TRBV5-1	many	TGCGCCAGCAGCCCGGATTACTCGACGGGCACCCTCCACTTT	CASSPDYSTGTLHF
TRBJ2-7	TRBD1	TRBV27	many	TGTGCCAGCAGCGTCGACAGGGGTGGGTACGAGCAGTACTTC	CASSVDRGGYEQYF
TRBJ2-1	-	TRBV7-9	few	TGTGCCAGCAGCTTCCGGAGGGTTCGTTACAATGAGCAGTTCTTC	CASSFRRVRYNEQFF
TRBJ2-1	-	TRBV2	many	TGTGCCAGCAGCGAAGGGCCAGGGTGGGATGAGCAGTTCTTC	CASSEGPGWDEQFF
TRBJ2-3	TRBD2	TRBV3-1	once	TGTGCCACCAGCCAAGCGGGGAGCACAGATACGCAGTATTTT	CATSQAGSTDTQYF
TRBJ2-1	TRBD2	TRBV6-2/TRBV6-3	-	TGTGCCAGCAGTCCCATTTCCAGCTTTAGCGGGAGGACCTCCTACAATGAGCAGTTCTTC	CASSPISSFSGRTSYNEQFF
TRBJ2-7	TRBD2	TRBV20-1	many	TGCAGTGCTAGAAAGGGGACGACTAGCGGGAGACGCGAGCAGTACTTC	CSARKGTTSGRREQYF
TRBJ2-1	-	TRBV5-5	few	TGTGCCAGCAGCTCTGAGCGGCGCTCCTACAATGAGCAGTTCTTC	CASSSERRSYNEQFF
TRBJ1-1	-	TRBV20-1	many	TGCAGTGCTAGAGATATGGGGAACACTGAAGCTTTCTTT	CSARDMGNTEAFF
TRBJ2-3	-	TRBV20-1	-	TGCAGTGCTAGAGATCTGAGCGATACGCAGTATTTT	CSARDLSDTQYF
TRBJ2-3	-	TRBV24-1	-	TGTGCCACCAGTGGTAGGAGGGAGTTTCCAGATACGCAGTATTTT	CATSGRREFPDTQYF
TRBJ1-1	-	TRBV28	-	TGTGCCAGCAGTTCCCCGATAGGGGGGAGCACTGAAGCTTTCTTT	CASSSPIGGSTEAFF
TRBJ2-3	-	TRBV15	few	TGTGCCACCAGCAGACCTCCCGGGCTCACAGATACGCAGTATTTT	CATSRPPGLTDTQYF